The T cell receptor (beta chain) under discussion was sequenced for a study of neurological immune-mediated disorders. Germline CDR1 and CDR2: MNHEY and SVGAGI. The CDR3 is 15 residues long. V was trimmed by 6 bases and J by 0 bases, leaving 11 bases between them. Many counts were recorded for this clonotype. Each CDR3 protein is one row after TCRdb ran MiXCR on the 5' RACE reads. Altogether 20,000 to 25,000 distinct CDR3 sequences are present, approximately 15% being singletons, with the ten largest covering less than 9.5%. The sequence was obtained from a woman aged 18-29 years with multiple sclerosis. The chain joins TRBV6-5 to TRBJ2-2, with unresolved D. The specimen was CD8+ T cells from blood. DNA for the CDR3: TGTGCCAGCAGCTTGGACGTGGCGAACACCGGGGAGCTGTTTTTT. Translated, it gives CASSLDVANTGELFF.